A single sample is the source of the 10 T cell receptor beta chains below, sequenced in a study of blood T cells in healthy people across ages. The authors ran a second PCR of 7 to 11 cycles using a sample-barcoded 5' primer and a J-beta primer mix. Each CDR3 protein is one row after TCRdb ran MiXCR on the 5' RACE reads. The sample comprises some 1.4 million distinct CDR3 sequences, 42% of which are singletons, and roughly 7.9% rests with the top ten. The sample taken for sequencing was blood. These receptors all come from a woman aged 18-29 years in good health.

CDR3 DNA sequence: TGTGCCAGCAGCTTCGGAGGACAGGGCGAGACCCAGTACTTC. Encoded protein: CASSFGGQGETQYF. This chain connects TRBV7-2 to TRBJ2-5; the match to TRBD1 covers 8 bases. V dropped 3 bases and J dropped 5; count of bases not matched to a gene: 5. This CDR3 is 14 amino acids long. CDR1 and CDR2 from the germline V gene are SGHTA and FQGNSA.

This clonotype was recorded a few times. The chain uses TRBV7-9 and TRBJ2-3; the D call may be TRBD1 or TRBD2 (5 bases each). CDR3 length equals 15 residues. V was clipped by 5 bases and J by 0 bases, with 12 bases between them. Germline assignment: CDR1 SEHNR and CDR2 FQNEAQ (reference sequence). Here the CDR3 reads CASSNPGASTDTQYF. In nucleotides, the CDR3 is TGTGCCAGCAGCAACCCCGGGGCTAGCACAGATACGCAGTATTTT.

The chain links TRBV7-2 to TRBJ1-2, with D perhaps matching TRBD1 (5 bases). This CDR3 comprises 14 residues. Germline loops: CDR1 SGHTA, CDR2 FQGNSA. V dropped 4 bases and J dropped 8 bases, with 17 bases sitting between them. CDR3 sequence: CASSWQGFVRGYTF. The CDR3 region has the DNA TGTGCCAGCAGCTGGCAGGGTTTTGTTCGCGGCTACACCTTC.

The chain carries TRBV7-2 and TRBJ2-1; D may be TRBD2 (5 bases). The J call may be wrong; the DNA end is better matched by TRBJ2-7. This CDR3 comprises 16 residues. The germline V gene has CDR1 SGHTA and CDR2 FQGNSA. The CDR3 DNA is TGTGCCAGCAGCTTAGGGATAGAGCGGTCCTACAATGAGCAGTACTTC. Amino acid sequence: CASSLGIERSYNEQYF.

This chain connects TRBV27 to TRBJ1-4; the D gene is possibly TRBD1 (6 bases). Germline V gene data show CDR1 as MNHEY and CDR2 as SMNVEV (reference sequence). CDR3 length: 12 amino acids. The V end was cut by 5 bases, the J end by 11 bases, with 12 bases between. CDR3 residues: CASSPDRFKLFF. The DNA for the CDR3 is TGTGCCAGCAGTCCTGACAGGTTCAAACTGTTTTTT.

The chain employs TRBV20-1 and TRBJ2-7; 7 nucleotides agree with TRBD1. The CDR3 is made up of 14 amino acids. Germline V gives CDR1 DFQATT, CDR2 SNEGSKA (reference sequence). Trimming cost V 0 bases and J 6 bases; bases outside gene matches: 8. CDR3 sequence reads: CSARDLYRGPEQYF. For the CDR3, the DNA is TGCAGTGCTAGAGATCTGTACAGGGGCCCCGAGCAGTACTTC.

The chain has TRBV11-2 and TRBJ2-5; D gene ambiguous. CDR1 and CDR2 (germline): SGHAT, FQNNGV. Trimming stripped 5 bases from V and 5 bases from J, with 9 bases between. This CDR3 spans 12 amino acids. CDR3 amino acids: CASSHGWETQYF. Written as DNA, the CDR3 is TGTGCCAGCAGCCATGGGTGGGAGACCCAGTACTTC. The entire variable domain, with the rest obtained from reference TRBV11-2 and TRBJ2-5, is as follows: EAGVAQSPRYKIIEKRQSVAFWCNPISGHATLYWYQQILGQGPKLLIQFQNNGVVDDSQLPKDRFSAERLKGVDSTLKIQPAKLEDSAVYLCASSHGWETQYFGPGTRLLVL.

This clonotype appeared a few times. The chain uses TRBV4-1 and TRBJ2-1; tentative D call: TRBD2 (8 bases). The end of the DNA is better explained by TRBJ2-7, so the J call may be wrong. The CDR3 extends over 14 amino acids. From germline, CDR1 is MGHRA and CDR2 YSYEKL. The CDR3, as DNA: TGCGCCAGCAGCCAAGCGGGAGGGGGCAATGAGCAGTACTTC. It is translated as CASSQAGGGNEQYF.

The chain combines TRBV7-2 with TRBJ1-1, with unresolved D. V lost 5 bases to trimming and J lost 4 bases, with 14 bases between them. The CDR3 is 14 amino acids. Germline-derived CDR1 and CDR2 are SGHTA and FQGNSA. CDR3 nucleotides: TGTGCCAGCAGCATAGGAGTTTATACCACTGAAGCTTTCTTT. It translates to CASSIGVYTTEAFF.

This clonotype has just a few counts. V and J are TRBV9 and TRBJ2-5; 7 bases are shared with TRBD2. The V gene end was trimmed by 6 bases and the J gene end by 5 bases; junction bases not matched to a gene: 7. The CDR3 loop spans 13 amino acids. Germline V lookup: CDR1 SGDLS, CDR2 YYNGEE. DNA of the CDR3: TGTGCCAGCACCCCGGGGGGTTCTGAGACCCAGTACTTC. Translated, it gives CASTPGGSETQYF.